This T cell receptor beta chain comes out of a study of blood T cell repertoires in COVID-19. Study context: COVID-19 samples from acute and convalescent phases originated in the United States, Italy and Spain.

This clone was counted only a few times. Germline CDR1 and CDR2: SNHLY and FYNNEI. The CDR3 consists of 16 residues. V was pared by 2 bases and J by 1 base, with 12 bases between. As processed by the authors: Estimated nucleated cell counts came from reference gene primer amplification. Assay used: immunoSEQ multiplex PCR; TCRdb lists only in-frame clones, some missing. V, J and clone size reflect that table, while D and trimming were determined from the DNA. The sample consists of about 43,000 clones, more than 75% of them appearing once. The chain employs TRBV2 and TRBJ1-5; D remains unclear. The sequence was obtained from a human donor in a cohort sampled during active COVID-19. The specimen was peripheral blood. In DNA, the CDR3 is TGTGCCAGCAGTGAACGGGTGGAGAGGAGCAATCAGCCCCAGCATTTT. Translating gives CASSERVERSNQPQHF. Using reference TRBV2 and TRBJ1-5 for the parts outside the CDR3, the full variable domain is EPEVTQTPSHQVTQMGQEVILRCVPISNHLYFYWYRQILGQKVEFLVSFYNNEISEKSEIFDDQFSVERPDGSNFTLKIRSTKLEDSAMYFCASSERVERSNQPQHFGDGTRLSIL.